This TCR beta chain derives from a study of siplizumab effects on memory and regulatory T cells. Trimming pared 10 bases from V and 4 bases from J, leaving 25 bases between. CDR1 SGHNT and CDR2 YYREEE come from the germline V gene (reference sequence). The CDR3 runs to 16 residues. Study-level findings and limits: Siplizumab conditions gave an average of approximately 71% Treg-derived mappable alloreactive CD4+ clones, versus about 25% for controls. Assignment of a naive or memory phenotype failed for roughly 80-97% of the proliferating CD4+ or CD8+ clones. Naive T cell populations appeared to exhibit greater diversity than memory cells and appeared to be major alloresponse contributors.

For every sample, 75,000 to 100,000 TCR templates were assayed. Sequencing used immunoSEQ multiplex PCR; TCRdb keeps in-frame clones, though not all of them. The sample shows around 100,000 clones, 85% to 95% of them seen only once. About this clone: The target antigen is unknown.

The V gene is TRBV5-4, the J gene TRBJ2-3, with D tentatively TRBD1 or TRBD2 (6 bases each). This sequence was found in a human donor in good health. The sample consisted of non-Treg CD4+ T cells sorted from blood. The CDR3 sequence: CAGGLKGPRGADTQYF. CDR3 DNA sequence: TGTGCCGGGGGACTCAAGGGTCCTAGGGGGGCAGATACGCAGTATTTT.